This passage covers 14 T cell receptor beta chains from one sample sequenced in a study of T cells in Graves' hyperthyroidism and ophthalmopathy. Regions amplified from RNA transcripts were the TCR beta CDR3 regions. The HTBI primer set drove a first-round RT-PCR of the TCR CDR3. TCRdb fed the multiplex PCR reads into MiXCR, producing one record per CDR3 protein. This sample has some 570,000 distinct CDR3 sequences; around 14% occur once, and the top ten carry over 6%. The sample taken for sequencing was blood. These TCRs come from a woman under 30 with Graves' ophthalmopathy.

This clonotype has at least ten counts. This chain joins TRBV27 and TRBJ2-3; 14 bases align to TRBD2. The trim removed 5 bases at V and 5 bases at J, leaving 18 bases unmatched. This CDR3 has 20 amino acids. The germline CDR1 and CDR2 sequences are MNHEY and SMNVEV (reference sequence). The DNA of the CDR3 is TGTGCCAGCAGTCAAAAGGGACTAGCGGGAGTACAACGGGTTTTAGATACGCAGTATTTT. Translation gives CASSQKGLAGVQRVLDTQYF.

The chain combines TRBV27 with TRBJ1-1; the D is unclear. Germline CDR1 reads MNHEY; CDR2 reads SMNVEV (reference sequence). This CDR3 is 13 amino acids long. Trimming pared 3 bases from V and 6 bases from J, leaving 11 bases between. Here the CDR3 reads CASSLGALSEAFF. The DNA of the CDR3 is TGTGCCAGCAGTTTGGGAGCCCTTTCTGAAGCTTTCTTT.

This clonotype was found many times. The J gene is TRBJ1-1, the V gene TRBV12-3 or TRBV12-4; weak D call: TRBD1 (5 bases). The CDR3 covers 14 residues. The V gene lost 10 bases and the J gene lost 2 bases, with 17 bases spanning the gap. The CDR3 protein is CATVGPGGNTEAFF. The CDR3 region has the DNA TGTGCCACCGTAGGACCGGGGGGTAACACTGAAGCTTTCTTT.

This rearrangement joins TRBV24-1 to TRBJ2-5; 11 nucleotides agree with TRBD2. Germline V gene sequence: CDR1 KGHDR, CDR2 SFDVKD. V shed 9 bases, J shed 5 bases, and the junction held 13 bases outside the gene matches. The CDR3 sequence is 16 residues long. The CDR3 DNA reads as TGTGCCACCGCCCCCCGACTAGCGGGATATCGGGAGACCCAGTACTTC. Translation: CATAPRLAGYRETQYF.

The sample holds many counts of this clonotype. The V gene is TRBV28, the J gene TRBJ2-1; TRBD2 might be the D (5 bases). Trimming left V 7 bases short and J 6 bases short, with 16 bases between. Germline V gives CDR1 MDHEN, CDR2 SYDVKM. The CDR3 loop spans 14 amino acids. The CDR3 spells CASTVFGISNEQFF. CDR3 sequence (DNA): TGTGCCAGCACCGTCTTCGGGATCAGCAATGAGCAGTTCTTC.

This clonotype was detected many times. The rearrangement uses TRBV6-6 and TRBJ2-5; 7 bases agree with TRBD1. The CDR3 runs to 16 residues. V shed 0 bases, J shed 5 bases, and the junction held 9 bases outside the gene matches. Looked up from germline, CDR1 is MNHNY and CDR2 is SVGAGI (reference sequence). Written as DNA, the CDR3 is TGTGCCAGCAGTTACTCTTCCGACAGGGATTGGGAGACCCAGTACTTC. This codes for CASSYSSDRDWETQYF.

V and J are TRBV10-2 and TRBJ1-5; D is unresolved. The CDR3 sequence is 13 residues long. Germline lookup yields CDR1 WSHSY and CDR2 SAAADI. Trimming left V 6 bases short and J 2 bases short, with 8 bases between. CDR3 in DNA: TGCGCCAGCAGGGGAGGTGGCAATCAGCCCCAGCATTTT. Its protein product is CASRGGGNQPQHF.

This clonotype was counted at least ten times. Here the CDR3 DNA reads TGTGCCAGCAGCCAACGGACAGGGACTGGAAACACCATATATTTT. Translated: CASSQRTGTGNTIYF. The genes are TRBV7-2 and TRBJ1-3; 8 bases are shared with TRBD1. Per the germline V gene, CDR1 is SGHTA and CDR2 is FQGNSA. The V segment lost 5 bases and the J segment 2 bases; nucleotides outside the gene matches: 5. The length of the CDR3 is 15 residues.

CDR3 sequence reads: CSARSPLAGRGYNEQFF. The CDR3 DNA reads as TGCAGTGCTAGATCCCCGTTAGCGGGAAGGGGTTACAATGAGCAGTTCTTC. V and J are TRBV20-1 and TRBJ2-1; 8 nucleotides match TRBD2. Germline V gives CDR1 DFQATT, CDR2 SNEGSKA (reference sequence). This CDR3 has 17 amino acids. V was clipped by 2 bases and J by 4 bases; unmatched bases: 13.

This clonotype was recorded a few times. The chain is built from TRBV5-1 and TRBJ2-1, with 10 bases fitting TRBD1. Germline loops: CDR1 SGHRS, CDR2 YFSETQ. The CDR3 loop spans 15 amino acids. The J segment lost 8 bases and the V segment lost 4 bases, leaving 9 bases of the junction unmatched. The CDR3 region is CASSPTLGTGDEQFF. CDR3 nucleotide sequence: TGCGCCAGCAGCCCCACACTTGGGACAGGGGATGAGCAGTTCTTC.

The sample holds many counts of this clonotype. The V call is TRBV19, the J call TRBJ1-1; TRBD1 matches at 7 bases. The V segment lost 4 bases and the J segment 0 bases; nucleotides outside the gene matches: 17. Germline V gene data show CDR1 as LNHDA and CDR2 as SQIVND (reference sequence). The CDR3 contains 19 residues. CDR3 sequence: CASSKSDWRLTGMNTEAFF. The CDR3 nucleotides read TGTGCCAGTAGTAAATCGGACTGGAGGTTGACAGGGATGAACACTGAAGCTTTCTTT.

This clonotype was seen at least ten times. CDR3 nucleotides: TGTGCCAGCAGCCGGGACAGGGCTGGTCAGCCCCAGCATTTT. It encodes CASSRDRAGQPQHF. The rearrangement uses TRBV7-9 and TRBJ1-5; 9 bases align to TRBD1. J lost 6 bases, V lost 5 bases, and 5 bases had no gene match. The CDR3 contains 14 residues. CDR1 and CDR2 (germline): SEHNR, FQNEAQ (reference sequence).

This clonotype was counted many times. This chain uses TRBV7-9 with TRBJ1-1; tentative D call: TRBD1 (6 bases). This CDR3 spans 15 amino acids. Trimming shortened V by 3 bases and J by 5 bases, and 16 bases separated the two germline ends. Germline V gives CDR1 SEHNR, CDR2 FQNEAQ (reference sequence). CDR3 residues: CASSFRGGAPTEAFF. The CDR3 bases are TGTGCCAGCAGCTTTCGGGGGGGCGCGCCGACTGAAGCTTTCTTT.

This clonotype was counted at least ten times. The chain combines TRBV18 with TRBJ1-2; D call uncertain. The CDR3 is made up of 13 amino acids. CDR1 is KGHSH, CDR2 LQKENI, per germline. V lost 4 bases and J lost 3, with 9 bases in between. CDR3 coding DNA: TGTGCCAGCTCACGTACCTCAGACTATGGCTACACCTTC. It encodes CASSRTSDYGYTF.